Below are 29 T cell receptor beta chains sequenced from a single sample in a study of cytomegalovirus exposure and HLA in healthy donors. Primers for the PCR totalled 60 Vbeta and 13 Jbeta. Repertoires were generated with immunoSEQ multiplex PCR, while TCRdb's copy carries only in-frame clones and drops some. The data hold 120,000 to 150,000 clones, with over 80% observed a single time. The sample comprised PBMCs. These TCRs come from a male donor in good health and CMV-seronegative.

This chain connects TRBV6-1 to TRBJ1-3, with TRBD1 identical over 9 bases. CDR1 MNHNS and CDR2 SASEGT come from the germline V gene. Germline trimming cut 5 bases from V and 4 bases from J; bases unmatched to any gene: 3. This CDR3 has 14 amino acids. CDR3 bases: TGTGCCAGCAGTCAGGACAGGGGAGGAAACACCATATATTTT. Its protein is CASSQDRGGNTIYF.

This clone was seen more than once but under ten times. The chain combines TRBV6-6 with TRBJ2-5, with 10 bases identical to TRBD1. The last part of the DNA fits TRBJ2-7 better; the J call may be wrong. The CDR3 is 14 amino acids. Germline CDR1 MNHNY, CDR2 SVGAGI (reference sequence). The CDR3 bases are TGTGCCAGCAGTACGGGACAGGGGAGGTACGAGCAGTACTTC. Translated, it gives CASSTGQGRYEQYF.

The chain has TRBV7-3 and TRBJ2-2; TRBD1 matches 9 bases. The CDR3 loop spans 17 amino acids. With 2 bases clipped from V and 1 base from J, the junction kept 5 bases outside the gene matches. Germline V gene data show CDR1 as SGHTA and CDR2 as FQGTGA. The CDR3 spells CASSLPPGQGNTGELFF. CDR3 nucleotide sequence: TGTGCCAGCAGCTTACCACCGGGACAGGGGAACACCGGGGAGCTGTTTTTT.

This chain joins TRBV29-1 and TRBJ1-2; D possibly corresponds to TRBD1 (6 bases). The V gene's germline CDR1 is SQVTM and CDR2 ANQGSEA. This CDR3 is built from 15 residues. CDR3 residues: CRPLGDTRSNYGYTF. CDR3 coding DNA: TGCAGACCCCTAGGGGACACACGATCTAACTATGGCTACACCTTC.

The table lists this clone with a few counts. The chain uses TRBV9 and TRBJ2-6; D gene unclear. With 0 bases removed from V and 2 bases from J, the gap between germline ends came to 12 bases. Germline V gene data show CDR1 as SGDLS and CDR2 as YYNGEE. This CDR3 is built from 17 residues. CDR3 in amino acids: CASSVGQVLTGANVLTF. The CDR3 DNA reads as TGTGCCAGCAGCGTAGGGCAGGTTCTTACTGGGGCCAACGTCCTGACTTTC.

The chain employs TRBV28 and TRBJ1-5, with TRBD1 matching over 10 bases. The CDR3 has 15 amino acids. J was trimmed by 0 bases and V by 5 bases; bases with no gene match: 1. The germline CDR1 and CDR2 sequences are MDHEN and SYDVKM. The CDR3 DNA is TGTGCCAGCAGTGGACAGGGGGGTAGCAATCAGCCCCAGCATTTT. This codes for CASSGQGGSNQPQHF.

This chain connects TRBV18 to TRBJ2-1, with 10 nucleotides matching TRBD2. The length of the CDR3 is 16 residues. In germline, CDR1 is KGHSH, CDR2 LQKENI. J gave up 6 bases and V 2 bases, and 7 bases lay outside the gene matches. The CDR3 here is CASSPYRASGGNEQFF. The CDR3 DNA is TGTGCCAGCTCACCATATAGGGCTAGCGGGGGCAATGAGCAGTTCTTC.

The V call is TRBV19, the J call TRBJ1-5; D possibly corresponds to TRBD1 (5 bases). The V and J ends lost 5 bases and 6 bases respectively, with 11 bases between them. The CDR3 loop spans 13 amino acids. Germline lookup yields CDR1 LNHDA and CDR2 SQIVND (reference sequence). In nucleotides, the CDR3 is TGTGCCAGTAGTTCCCAGGGATTTCAGCCCCAGCATTTT. Amino acids: CASSSQGFQPQHF.

This clone came up once. The rearrangement uses TRBV5-4 and TRBJ2-7, with 7 bases that match TRBD2. Germline V CDR1 and CDR2: SGHNT, YYREEE (reference sequence). CDR3 length: 16 amino acids. The J segment lost 5 bases and the V segment lost 4 bases, leaving 15 bases of the junction unmatched. CDR3: CASSPTEGLVGNEQYF. The CDR3 region has the DNA TGTGCCAGCAGCCCTACGGAAGGACTAGTGGGGAACGAGCAGTACTTC.

The V gene is TRBV4-1, the J gene TRBJ2-2; 7 nucleotides match TRBD1. Looked up from germline, CDR1 is MGHRA and CDR2 is YSYEKL. There are 15 residues in the CDR3. J was trimmed by 3 bases and V by 5 bases; bases with no gene match: 6. DNA for the CDR3: TGCGCCAGCAGCGAGGACAGGCGGGACACCGGGGAGCTGTTTTTT. Its translation is CASSEDRRDTGELFF.

The V gene is TRBV5-1, the J gene TRBJ2-3; the D gene is possibly TRBD2 (7 bases). Germline CDR1 SGHRS, CDR2 YFSETQ. This CDR3 contains 14 residues. V was trimmed by 4 bases and J by 3 bases, leaving 12 bases between them. The CDR3 reads CASSKGGTTDTQYF. In DNA, the CDR3 is TGCGCCAGCAGCAAGGGGGGGACGACAGATACGCAGTATTTT.

The chain combines TRBV13 with TRBJ2-1, with D perhaps matching TRBD2 (6 bases). Trimming took off 6 bases at V and 1 base at J, with 13 bases between the two ends. CDR1 is PRHDT, CDR2 FYEKMQ, per germline (reference sequence). The CDR3 length is 15 residues. Written as DNA, the CDR3 is TGTGCCAGCAGGTGGAGGGGTCGGTCCTACAATGAGCAGTTCTTC. It encodes CASRWRGRSYNEQFF. The whole variable domain, remainder taken from reference TRBV13 and TRBJ2-1, is AAGVIQSPRHLIKEKRETATLKCYPIPRHDTVYWYQQGPGQDPQFLISFYEKMQSDKGSIPDRFSAQQFSDYHSELNMSSLELGDSALYFCASRWRGRSYNEQFFGPGTRLTVL.

The chain couples TRBV7-8 to TRBJ1-5; D is possibly TRBD1 (6 bases). The CDR3 is 15 residues long. Germline V lookup: CDR1 SGHVS, CDR2 FQNEAQ. Trimming cost V 2 bases and J 5 bases, with 13 bases left between them. CDR3 nucleotide sequence: TGTGCCAGCAGCTTATGGGGAACAGGGTATCAGCCCCAGCATTTT. It translates to CASSLWGTGYQPQHF.

The chain couples TRBV6-5 to TRBJ2-2; D gene unclear. Germline V lookup: CDR1 MNHEY, CDR2 SVGAGI. V was cut by 0 bases and J by 4 bases, with 9 bases left in between. The CDR3 sequence is 15 residues long. The CDR3 sequence: CASSYSTPSTGELFF. Here the CDR3 DNA reads TGTGCCAGCAGTTACTCGACACCGTCCACCGGGGAGCTGTTTTTT.

The V and J genes are TRBV14 and TRBJ2-7; D might be TRBD2 (6 bases). The CDR3 has 14 residues. CDR1 SGHDN and CDR2 FVKESK come from the germline V gene. Trimming took 4 bases from V and 5 from J, leaving 15 bases between them. For the CDR3, the DNA is TGTGCCAGCAGCCCCCTCGGGGAGGACCACGAGCAGTACTTC. Protein: CASSPLGEDHEQYF.

This clone was observed a single time. This chain connects TRBV4-2 to TRBJ2-3, with 8 bases that match TRBD2. The germline V gene has CDR1 LGHNA and CDR2 YNFKEQ. The junction had 10 bases not matched to a gene; V was cut back by 5 bases and J by 6 bases. The CDR3 runs 15 residues. The CDR3 reads CASSSWVGGADTQYF. In DNA, the CDR3 is TGTGCCAGCAGCTCCTGGGTCGGGGGGGCCGATACGCAGTATTTT.

This clone has more than one count but fewer than ten. The chain is built from TRBV6-5 and TRBJ1-1; D is unclear. Per germline, CDR1 MNHEY and CDR2 SVGAGI. This CDR3 has 13 amino acids. The V end was cut by 4 bases, the J end by 1 base, with 7 bases between. The CDR3 sequence is CASSSRQNTEAFF. The CDR3 nucleotides read TGTGCCAGCAGTTCCCGACAGAACACTGAAGCTTTCTTT.

The chain links TRBV15 to TRBJ2-5, with TRBD2 matching 9 bases. Trimming took 6 bases from V and 5 from J; bases not matched to a gene: 10. There are 15 residues in the CDR3. Looked up from germline, CDR1 is LNHNV and CDR2 is YYDKDF (reference sequence). CDR3 nucleotide sequence: TGTGCCACCAGTTCGAGAATAGCGGGAGAGGAGACCCAGTACTTC. This sequence encodes CATSSRIAGEETQYF.

The chain couples TRBV27 to TRBJ2-7, with D maybe TRBD1 (5 bases). CDR1 is MNHEY and CDR2 is SMNVEV in the germline V gene (reference sequence). V lost 6 bases and J lost 6, with 15 bases in between. This CDR3 comprises 13 residues. The CDR3 is CASSGRGSAEQYF. The CDR3 DNA sequence: TGTGCCAGCAGCGGTAGGGGCAGTGCCGAGCAGTACTTC.

This clone came up once. This sequence joins TRBV9 and TRBJ1-2, with D possibly being TRBD1 (6 bases). CDR1 and CDR2 (germline): SGDLS, YYNGEE. The CDR3 is 15 amino acids. The V end was cut by 4 bases, the J end by 1 base, with 14 bases between. CDR3 bases: TGTGCCAGCAGCTCCCGACAGGCGGTTAACTATGGCTACACCTTC. The encoded protein is CASSSRQAVNYGYTF.

The chain recombines TRBV6-1 with TRBJ2-3, with 12 bases aligning to TRBD2. The J segment lost 2 bases and the V segment lost 4 bases, leaving 4 bases of the junction unmatched. Germline V gives CDR1 MNHNS, CDR2 SASEGT. The CDR3 runs to 16 residues. The CDR3 nucleotides are TGTGCCAGCAGTGCAAGACTAGCGGGGGACACAGATACGCAGTATTTT. As protein: CASSARLAGDTDTQYF.

The chain is built from TRBV5-1 and TRBJ2-3; 7 bases match TRBD2. The germline gives CDR1 SGHRS, CDR2 YFSETQ. CDR3 length equals 13 residues. The junction had 0 bases not matched to a gene; V was cut back by 0 bases and J by 5 bases. For the CDR3, the DNA is TGCGCCAGCAGCTTGGTAGCGGGAGATACGCAGTATTTT. The encoded protein is CASSLVAGDTQYF.

The J gene is TRBJ1-2, the V gene TRBV6-5, with 8 bases matching TRBD1. CDR1 and CDR2 from the germline V gene are MNHEY and SVGAGI. CDR3 length equals 13 residues. The ends lost 0 bases at V and 13 bases at J; junction bases unmatched: 7. CDR3: CASSYSAGGVGTF. For the CDR3, the DNA is TGTGCCAGCAGTTACTCGGCAGGGGGCGTCGGCACCTTC.

The chain combines TRBV28 with TRBJ1-2, with 9 bases lining up with TRBD1. The V segment lost 2 bases and the J segment 4 bases; nucleotides outside the gene matches: 17. Germline CDR1 MDHEN, CDR2 SYDVKM. The CDR3 sequence is 19 residues long. DNA for the CDR3: TGTGCCAGCAGTTTAAGGGGGGCGATCCGGGACAGGGCGAGCTATGGCTACACCTTC. Translating gives CASSLRGAIRDRASYGYTF.

The chain uses TRBV6-4 and TRBJ2-1, with D perhaps TRBD2 (6 bases). Trimming left V 0 bases short and J 6 bases short, with 12 bases between. Germline CDR1 reads MRHNA; CDR2 reads SNTAGT. This CDR3 region has 15 residues. This CDR3 reads CASSDSMEGSNEQFF. CDR3 DNA: TGTGCCAGCAGTGACTCGATGGAGGGTTCCAATGAGCAGTTCTTC.

This clone was seen more than once but under ten times. This chain uses TRBV19 with TRBJ2-2; a possible D gene is TRBD1 (5 bases). Trimming stripped 2 bases from V and 7 bases from J, with 11 bases between. Looked up from germline, CDR1 is LNHDA and CDR2 is SQIVND (reference sequence). CDR3 length: 14 amino acids. CDR3 in DNA: TGTGCCAGTAGTATACCAGGGTGGGTCGGGGAGCTGTTTTTT. This sequence encodes CASSIPGWVGELFF. The full variable domain, in which reference TRBV19 and TRBJ2-2 provide the parts outside the CDR3, is DGGITQSPKYLFRKEGQNVTLSCEQNLNHDAMYWYRQDPGQGLRLIYYSQIVNDFQKGDIAEGYSVSREKKESFPLTVTSAQKNPTAFYLCASSIPGWVGELFFGEGSRLTVL.

The J gene is TRBJ1-3, the V gene TRBV30, with 7 nucleotides matching TRBD1. Germline assignment: CDR1 GTSNPN and CDR2 SVGIG (reference sequence). V shed 5 bases, J shed 0 bases, and the junction held 7 bases outside the gene matches. CDR3 size: 15 residues. CDR3 region: CAWGQGVSSGNTIYF. CDR3 coding DNA: TGTGCCTGGGGCCAGGGGGTTTCCTCTGGAAACACCATATATTTT.

The genes are TRBV21-1 and TRBJ2-1; TRBD2, as called in the table, went unchecked against the DNA. TRBV21-1 is a documented pseudogene. The CDR3 spans 14 residues. The DNA for the CDR3 is TGTGCCGGAAAGCGGGTTAGCTCCTACAATGAGCAGTTCTTC. Protein product: CAGKRVSSYNEQFF.

This clone appeared a few times. The J gene is TRBJ2-2, the V gene TRBV18, with a tentative D call TRBD1 (5 bases). The germline V and J ends were trimmed by 5 bases and 1 base, with 8 bases remaining between them. Germline assignment: CDR1 KGHSH and CDR2 LQKENI. This CDR3 region has 14 residues. CDR3 sequence: CASSSQGNTGELFF. In nucleotides, the CDR3 is TGTGCCAGCTCAAGTCAGGGGAACACCGGGGAGCTGTTTTTT.